The 19 T cell receptor beta chains in this list originate from one sample, sequenced in a study of blood T cell repertoires in COVID-19 (dated by TCRdb to about 2020). The library came from the immunoSEQ multiplex PCR assay. TCRdb took over this immuneACCESS table, retaining in-frame rearrangements with V and J assigned. Such tables are incomplete; in checked studies, under half of the missing clones stem from an unresolved V gene, and the remainder is unexplained. Present in this sample are roughly 360,000 clones, roughly 86% of which were seen just once. Around 1.3% of the sample lies in the top ten. The sample taken for sequencing was PBMCs or T cells enriched from blood (not recorded which). The receptors come from a man under 40 who had recovered from COVID-19.

The rearrangement joins TRBV3-1 (or the pseudogene TRBV3-2) to TRBJ1-2; D might be TRBD1 (5 bases). From germline, CDR1 is LGHDT and CDR2 YNNKEL (reference sequence). V dropped 0 bases and J dropped 7 bases, with 21 bases sitting between them. This CDR3 contains 17 residues. CDR3 bases: TGTGCCAGCAGCCAAGACATTGTAGTTCGGGGGACGAGTGGCTACACCTTC. It yields the protein CASSQDIVVRGTSGYTF.

The chain recombines TRBV6-4 with TRBJ1-1; no reliable D call. Trimming took off 4 bases at V and 7 bases at J, with 16 bases between the two ends. The CDR3 covers 14 residues. CDR1 and CDR2 from the germline V gene are MRHNA and SNTAGT. CDR3 in amino acids: CASSAEHRTHEAFF. As DNA, the CDR3 is TGTGCCAGCAGTGCTGAACACCGAACCCATGAAGCTTTCTTT.

A single count supports this clone. The rearrangement joins TRBV18 to TRBJ2-7; possible D gene TRBD1, 6 bases. The CDR3 loop spans 14 amino acids. CDR1 and CDR2 (germline): KGHSH, LQKENI. Between the trimmed V and J ends, which lost 3 bases and 3 bases, there was a span of 12 bases. The CDR3 coding sequence is TGTGCCAGCTCACCCGCACAGGGAGTCTACGAGCAGTACTTC. As protein: CASSPAQGVYEQYF. Using reference TRBV18 and TRBJ2-7 for the parts outside the CDR3, the full variable domain is NAGVMQNPRHLVRRRGQEARLRCSPMKGHSHVYWYRQLPEEGLKFMVYLQKENIIDESGMPKERFSAEFPKEGPSILRIQQVVRGDSAAYFCASSPAQGVYEQYFGPGTRLTVT.

The chain recombines TRBV6-6 with TRBJ2-2; 8 bases match TRBD2. J lost 1 base, V lost 2 bases, and 0 bases had no gene match. The CDR3 runs to 15 residues. Germline loops: CDR1 MNHNY, CDR2 SVGAGI (reference sequence). In DNA form, the CDR3 reads TGTGCCAGCAGTTACACTAGCGGGAACACCGGGGAGCTGTTTTTT. Encoded protein: CASSYTSGNTGELFF.

The chain recombines TRBV4-2 with TRBJ1-2; 8 bases match TRBD1. Germline assignment: CDR1 LGHNA and CDR2 YNFKEQ. With 0 bases clipped from V and 5 bases from J, the junction kept 2 bases outside the gene matches. The CDR3 runs 14 residues. CDR3 in amino acids: CASSQEGTGYGYTF. CDR3 coding DNA: TGTGCCAGCAGCCAAGAAGGGACAGGATATGGCTACACCTTC.

The V gene is TRBV27, the J gene TRBJ2-3; perhaps TRBD2 as D (5 bases). From germline, CDR1 is MNHEY and CDR2 SMNVEV (reference sequence). The CDR3 spans 14 residues. Between the trimmed V and J ends, which lost 5 bases and 6 bases, there was a span of 15 bases. As DNA, the CDR3 is TGTGCCAGCAGTCCCCGCAAACCGGGGGATACGCAGTATTTT. Translation gives CASSPRKPGDTQYF.

The chain links TRBV5-4 to TRBJ1-4; TRBD1 is a possible D gene (6 bases). V lost 4 bases to trimming and J lost 8 bases, with 18 bases between them. CDR3 length equals 15 residues. CDR1 SGHNT and CDR2 YYREEE come from the germline V gene (reference sequence). The CDR3 loop is CASSMGGGAAEKLFF. The CDR3 DNA sequence: TGTGCCAGCAGCATGGGTGGGGGGGCAGCGGAAAAACTGTTTTTT. Based on the CDR3 plus reference TRBV5-4 and TRBJ1-4, the full variable domain is ETGVTQSPTHLIKTRGQQVTLRCSSQSGHNTVSWYQQALGQGPQFIFQYYREEENGRGNFPPRFSGLQFPNYSSELNVNALELDDSALYLCASSMGGGAAEKLFFGSGTQLSVL.

The chain joins TRBV4-3 to TRBJ2-3, with D unclear. The CDR3 sequence is 13 residues long. The V and J ends lost 1 base and 3 bases respectively, with 5 bases between them. CDR1 is LGHNA, CDR2 YSLEER, per germline. Here the CDR3 reads CASSQALTDTQYF. The CDR3 region has the DNA TGCGCCAGCAGCCAAGCCCTAACAGATACGCAGTATTTT.

In DNA form, the CDR3 reads TGTGCCAGCAGCTTTGACGGGACGAACACCGGGGAGCTGTTTTTT. Its protein product is CASSFDGTNTGELFF. This rearrangement joins TRBV5-4 to TRBJ2-2; D possibly corresponds to TRBD2 (5 bases). Trimming took off 2 bases at V and 0 bases at J, with 8 bases between the two ends. The CDR3 contains 15 residues. Germline lookup yields CDR1 SGHNT and CDR2 YYREEE (reference sequence).

This sequence joins TRBV5-4 and TRBJ1-4; D ambiguous. Trimming left V 4 bases short and J 5 bases short, with 12 bases between. The CDR3 length is 14 residues. Germline CDR1 SGHNT, CDR2 YYREEE (reference sequence). CDR3 sequence: CASSPGGTNEKLFF. The DNA of the CDR3 is TGTGCCAGCAGCCCGGGTGGTACAAATGAAAAACTGTTTTTT.

This clone occurred once. V gene TRBV10-2 combines with J gene TRBJ2-2; tentative D call: TRBD2 (5 bases). The ends were cut back, 5 bases at V and 4 bases at J, with 11 bases in the middle. The CDR3 has 14 amino acids. Germline CDR1 WSHSY, CDR2 SAAADI. Here the CDR3 DNA reads TGCGCCAGCAGTTATACTAGATCCACCGGGGAGCTGTTTTTT. Translated, it gives CASSYTRSTGELFF.

The chain employs TRBV2 and TRBJ2-3; D call uncertain. Between the trimmed V and J ends, which lost 5 bases and 1 base, there was a span of 13 bases. Germline loops: CDR1 SNHLY, CDR2 FYNNEI. The CDR3 runs to 15 residues. The CDR3 reads CASSTDNHGTDTQYF. In DNA form, the CDR3 reads TGTGCCAGCAGTACTGACAACCACGGCACAGATACGCAGTATTTT.

The chain uses TRBV12-3 or TRBV12-4 and TRBJ2-7, with TRBD2 as a possible D gene (6 bases). Trimming removed 5 bases from V and 3 bases from J, with 11 bases in between. CDR3 length equals 13 residues. CDR3 nucleotides: TGTGCCAGCAGTCTCGGGGACTTCTACGAGCAGTACTTC. Protein: CASSLGDFYEQYF.

The rearrangement links TRBV7-2 to TRBJ1-2, with 9 bases aligning to TRBD1. The length of the CDR3 is 15 residues. V lost 5 bases and J lost 8; bases outside the gene matches: 12. Germline V CDR1 and CDR2: SGHTA, FQGNSA. This CDR3 reads CASSPLQGAVVGYTF. The CDR3 nucleotides are TGTGCCAGCAGCCCCCTACAGGGGGCCGTGGTCGGCTACACCTTC.

The chain carries TRBV2 and TRBJ2-3, with 9 nucleotides matching TRBD2. The V and J ends lost 7 bases and 3 bases, in that order; junction bases with no gene match: 11. Germline V CDR1 and CDR2: SNHLY, FYNNEI. The CDR3 has 16 residues. The CDR3: CASMVVAGGPTDTQYF. The CDR3 DNA reads TGTGCCAGCATGGTTGTGGCGGGGGGGCCGACAGATACGCAGTATTTT.

For this clone: This sample also contains other DNA sequences that code for the same CDR3. The rearrangement links TRBV18 to TRBJ1-1, with D hard to call. V was trimmed by 1 base and J by 4 bases, leaving 10 bases between them. In germline, CDR1 is KGHSH, CDR2 LQKENI. The CDR3 is 14 residues long. The CDR3 protein is CASSPRTGGTEAFF. DNA for the CDR3: TGTGCCAGCTCACCACGTACGGGAGGCACTGAAGCTTTCTTT.

V and J are TRBV3-1 (or the pseudogene TRBV3-2) and TRBJ2-1; TRBD2 matches at 8 bases. Trimming removed 0 bases from V and 4 bases from J; junction bases left unmatched: 5. There are 16 residues in the CDR3. Germline loops: CDR1 LGHDT, CDR2 YNNKEL (reference sequence). Here the CDR3 DNA reads TGTGCCAGCAGCCAAGATCGGGGGGGAGTGTACAATGAGCAGTTCTTC. Amino acid sequence: CASSQDRGGVYNEQFF.

V is TRBV4-3 and J is TRBJ2-1; TRBD1 matches 8 bases. Trimming cost V 0 bases and J 4 bases; bases outside gene matches: 5. This CDR3 is 16 amino acids long. Germline V lookup: CDR1 LGHNA, CDR2 YSLEER. CDR3 loop: CASSQEPRQGYNEQFF. DNA of the CDR3: TGCGCCAGCAGCCAAGAACCACGACAGGGGTACAATGAGCAGTTCTTC.

The chain has TRBV4-1 and TRBJ1-1, with 7 positions matching TRBD1. Per germline, CDR1 MGHRA and CDR2 YSYEKL. The CDR3 has 17 amino acids. V trimming: 1 base; J trimming: 8 bases; junction bases outside the gene matches: 16. For the CDR3, the DNA is TGCGCCAGCAGCCAAGGAGGGTCTACAGGGGTCCACGGCGAAGCTTTCTTT. Its protein product is CASSQGGSTGVHGEAFF.